This TCR beta chain is drawn from a study of control samples from healthy donors and cancer patients. Sequencing used immunoSEQ multiplex PCR; TCRdb keeps in-frame clones, though not all of them. Among about 130,000 clones listed, roughly 92% were seen once. The CDR3 runs 14 residues. The trim removed 6 bases at V and 7 bases at J, leaving 8 bases unmatched. CDR1 is SGDLS and CDR2 is YYNGEE in the germline V gene. This receptor was obtained from a man in his late teens or twenties in good health. This chain joins TRBV9 and TRBJ1-4; TRBD1 aligns across 8 bases. Input material: blood. CDR3 sequence (DNA): TGTGCCAGCACCAAGGACAGGGATATTGAAAAACTGTTTTTT. It translates to CASTKDRDIEKLFF.